The 23 T cell receptor beta chains listed next were all sequenced from one sample in a study of beta chain features in type 1 diabetes. General observations from the study: TCRB CDR3s from Type 1 diabetes patients were moderately but significantly shorter in all four CD4+ subsets.

Since all of the isolated RNA was reverse transcribed, expressed TCRB transcripts were what got sequenced. The method was immunoSEQ multiplex PCR; TCRdb's version includes in-frame clones alone and lacks a portion of them. The data contain 11,000 to 15,000 clones, about two thirds of them singletons. No antigen is known for these receptors. Sequences were obtained from stem cell memory CD4+ T cells from blood. The receptors come from a woman between 18 and 30 years old with type 1 diabetes.

The rearrangement joins TRBV5-5 to TRBJ2-7; D is perhaps TRBD1 (6 bases). The CDR3 is 15 amino acids. Germline assignment: CDR1 SGHKS and CDR2 YYEKEE (reference sequence). Between the trimmed V and J ends, which lost 1 base and 5 bases, there was a span of 16 bases. Written as DNA, the CDR3 is TGTGCCAGCAGCTTGATGGCAGGGGAATTAAACGAGCAGTACTTC. Translating it yields CASSLMAGELNEQYF.

The rearrangement links TRBV9 to TRBJ2-4; D might be TRBD2 (6 bases). CDR1 is SGDLS and CDR2 is YYNGEE in the germline V gene. Trimming cost V 3 bases and J 8 bases, with 12 bases left between them. The CDR3 contains 13 residues. CDR3 sequence: CASSERLVDIQYF. The CDR3 DNA sequence: TGTGCCAGCAGCGAGAGACTAGTAGACATTCAGTACTTC. Using reference TRBV9 and TRBJ2-4 for the parts outside the CDR3, the full variable domain is DSGVTQTPKHLITATGQRVTLRCSPRSGDLSVYWYQQSLDQGLQFLIQYYNGEERAKGNILERFSAQQFPDLHSELNLSSLELGDSALYFCASSERLVDIQYFGAGTRLSVL.

The rearrangement uses TRBV7-2 and TRBJ1-1; D not resolved. The germline V and J ends were trimmed by 2 bases and 6 bases, with 7 bases remaining between them. The V gene's germline CDR1 is SGHTA and CDR2 FQGNSA. The CDR3 runs 12 residues. CDR3 DNA sequence: TGTGCCAGCAGCTTATATCCAGCTGAAGCTTTCTTT. Amino acids: CASSLYPAEAFF.

J is TRBJ1-5 and V is TRBV6-6, with unresolved D. CDR3 length: 15 residues. V lost 6 bases and J 9 bases, leaving 21 bases between the germline ends. The germline gives CDR1 MNHNY, CDR2 SVGAGI (reference sequence). Here the CDR3 DNA reads TGTGCCAGCAGCTTCGCCGCGAGAGGTCCGGGGCCCCAGCATTTT. Protein sequence: CASSFAARGPGPQHF.

The rearrangement links TRBV6-5 to TRBJ1-5, with D possibly being TRBD1 (5 bases). V lost 2 bases and J 6 bases, leaving 11 bases between the germline ends. Germline V CDR1 and CDR2: MNHEY, SVGAGI. The CDR3 has 14 amino acids. CDR3 in amino acids: CASSYRQGGQPQHF. DNA of the CDR3: TGTGCCAGCAGTTACAGGCAGGGTGGTCAGCCCCAGCATTTT.

The chain couples TRBV2 to TRBJ1-3; perhaps TRBD1 as D (5 bases). V lost 5 bases to trimming and J lost 3 bases, with 8 bases between them. This CDR3 contains 13 residues. Germline V gene sequence: CDR1 SNHLY, CDR2 FYNNEI. The CDR3 loop is CASSSGVGNTIYF. As DNA, the CDR3 is TGTGCCAGCAGTTCGGGGGTTGGAAACACCATATATTTT.

This chain uses TRBV2 with TRBJ2-7; tentative D call: TRBD1 (5 bases). Germline V gives CDR1 SNHLY, CDR2 FYNNEI. This CDR3 spans 11 amino acids. Trimming left V 7 bases short and J 9 bases short, with 13 bases between. CDR3 bases: TGTGCCAGCACTGGGGCCGGCGGGCAGTACTTC. This sequence encodes CASTGAGGQYF.

This clone turned up a few times. The rearrangement uses TRBV7-2 and TRBJ2-2; possibly TRBD1 for D (6 bases). V lost 5 bases, J lost 6 bases, and 10 bases lay in between. The CDR3 covers 13 residues. Germline CDR1 is SGHTA and CDR2 is FQGNSA. CDR3 loop: CASSPRGSGELFF. In DNA form, the CDR3 reads TGTGCCAGCAGCCCGAGGGGGTCCGGGGAGCTGTTTTTT. Full variable domain (rest looked up from reference TRBV7-2 and TRBJ2-2): GAGVSQSPSNKVTEKGKDVELRCDPISGHTALYWYRQSLGQGLEFLIYFQGNSAPDKSGLPSDRFSAERTGGSVSTLTIQRTQQEDSAVYLCASSPRGSGELFFGEGSRLTVL.

This clone appeared a single time. The chain recombines TRBV4-3 with TRBJ1-5, with a possible D match to TRBD1 (6 bases). Trimming took off 0 bases at V and 4 bases at J, with 10 bases between the two ends. Germline lookup yields CDR1 LGHNA and CDR2 YSLEER. The CDR3 extends over 15 amino acids. CDR3 sequence: CASSQENRVNQPQHF. For the CDR3, the DNA is TGCGCCAGCAGCCAAGAGAACAGGGTGAATCAGCCCCAGCATTTT.

The J gene is TRBJ1-6, the V gene TRBV19; 9 bases map to TRBD1. The CDR3 spans 16 residues. After removal of 6 bases from V and 9 bases from J, the junction contained 12 bases not matched to a gene. The germline V gene has CDR1 LNHDA and CDR2 SQIVND (reference sequence). The CDR3 DNA follows: TGTGCCAGTAGCCCCGGGACAGGGTTCCCTCCTTCACCCCTCCACTTT. This translates into CASSPGTGFPPSPLHF. Complete variable domain (other parts from reference TRBV19 and TRBJ1-6): DGGITQSPKYLFRKEGQNVTLSCEQNLNHDAMYWYRQDPGQGLRLIYYSQIVNDFQKGDIAEGYSVSREKKESFPLTVTSAQKNPTAFYLCASSPGTGFPPSPLHFGNGTRLTVT.

The chain joins TRBV20-1 to TRBJ1-4; D unclear. Germline loops: CDR1 DFQATT, CDR2 SNEGSKA (reference sequence). There are 10 residues in the CDR3. V shed 6 bases and J shed 8 bases, with 7 bases lying between them. The CDR3: CSAFGEKLFF. DNA for the CDR3: TGCAGTGCGTTTGGCGAAAAACTGTTTTTT.

This clone was detected only a few times. V is TRBV10-3 and J is TRBJ2-1; TRBD2 agrees at 10 bases. The length of the CDR3 is 14 residues. Germline CDR1 and CDR2: ENHRY and SYGVKD. V lost 9 bases to trimming and J lost 6 bases; unmatched junction nucleotides: 8. The CDR3 sequence: CAIQAGGPFNEQFF. The CDR3 coding sequence is TGTGCCATTCAAGCGGGGGGGCCCTTCAATGAGCAGTTCTTC.

The J gene is TRBJ1-1, the V gene TRBV7-9, with 8 bases fitting TRBD1. V lost 6 bases and J lost 5; bases outside the gene matches: 8. From germline, CDR1 is SEHNR and CDR2 FQNEAQ (reference sequence). The CDR3 has 14 residues. The CDR3 DNA is TGTGCCAGCAGACCACAGGGGGGAAGGACTGAAGCTTTCTTT. Translating it yields CASRPQGGRTEAFF.

This clone occurred a few times. The gene calls are TRBV4-3 and TRBJ2-7; 9 nucleotides match TRBD1. J gave up 3 bases and V 4 bases, and 10 bases lay outside the gene matches. Germline values: CDR1 LGHNA, CDR2 YSLEER. The CDR3 covers 16 residues. CDR3 residues: CASSRAPGQGHYEQYF. The CDR3 DNA reads TGCGCCAGCAGCCGAGCACCGGGACAGGGCCACTACGAGCAGTACTTC.

In this sample, this clone turned up a few times. The chain has TRBV4-1 and TRBJ2-6; no firm D call. Germline V gene lookup returns CDR1 MGHRA and CDR2 YSYEKL. V was shortened by 4 bases and J by 4 bases, with 11 bases between the two germline ends. The length of the CDR3 is 15 residues. DNA of the CDR3: TGCGCCAGCAGCCCGGTGGGCGACGGGGCCAACGTCCTGACTTTC. Amino acid sequence: CASSPVGDGANVLTF.

The chain joins TRBV7-3 to TRBJ2-3; perhaps TRBD1 as D (5 bases). Germline loops: CDR1 SGHTA, CDR2 FQGTGA. V lost 0 bases, J lost 4 bases, and 11 bases lay in between. The CDR3 is made up of 15 amino acids. CDR3 sequence: CASSLTLGAADTQYF. Here the CDR3 DNA reads TGTGCCAGCAGCTTAACGTTAGGGGCCGCAGATACGCAGTATTTT. The full variable domain, in which reference TRBV7-3 and TRBJ2-3 provide the parts outside the CDR3, is GAGVSQTPSNKVTEKGKYVELRCDPISGHTALYWYRQSLGQGPEFLIYFQGTGAADDSGLPNDRFFAVRPEGSVSTLKIQRTERGDSAVYLCASSLTLGAADTQYFGPGTRLTVL.

The chain carries TRBV9 and TRBJ2-7, with TRBD1 matching over 10 bases. This CDR3 is 17 amino acids long. Germline CDR1 SGDLS, CDR2 YYNGEE. The trim removed 0 bases at V and 2 bases at J, leaving 8 bases unmatched. The DNA for the CDR3 is TGTGCCAGCAGCGTAGGGCCCGGGGACAGGGGTGCCTACGAGCAGTACTTC. Protein: CASSVGPGDRGAYEQYF. Full variable domain (remainder filled in from reference TRBV9 and TRBJ2-7): DSGVTQTPKHLITATGQRVTLRCSPRSGDLSVYWYQQSLDQGLQFLIQYYNGEERAKGNILERFSAQQFPDLHSELNLSSLELGDSALYFCASSVGPGDRGAYEQYFGPGTRLTVT.

This clone has only a few counts. Germline is not matched at one junction end, which may reflect a read error. This chain uses TRBV7-7 with TRBJ2-1; D is perhaps TRBD1 (6 bases). This CDR3 has 15 residues. Germline V gives CDR1 SSHAT, CDR2 FNYEAQ (reference sequence). The CDR3 protein is CASSLVQGGYNEQFF. CDR3 DNA: TGTGCTAGCAGCTTAGTACAGGGCGGCTACAATGAGCAGTTCTTC.

The chain links TRBV11-3 to TRBJ2-7; D is possibly TRBD1 (7 bases). Per germline, CDR1 SGHNT and CDR2 YENEEA. The germline V and J ends were trimmed by 3 bases and 0 bases, with 15 bases remaining between them. The CDR3 loop spans 16 amino acids. The CDR3 protein is CASSLGGQRSSYEQYF. The CDR3 bases are TGTGCCAGCAGCTTGGGGGGACAGAGGAGCTCCTACGAGCAGTACTTC.

This clone was observed once. The rearrangement links TRBV10-3 to TRBJ2-3; weak D call: TRBD2 (6 bases). The germline V gene encodes CDR1 ENHRY and CDR2 SYGVKD. The length of the CDR3 is 12 residues. V was trimmed by 9 bases and J by 3 bases, leaving 10 bases between them. The CDR3 DNA follows: TGTGCCATGAAGACTAGTACAGATACGCAGTATTTT. It yields the protein CAMKTSTDTQYF.

The chain is built from TRBV27 and TRBJ1-1; no reliable D call. Germline V gene sequence: CDR1 MNHEY, CDR2 SMNVEV (reference sequence). This CDR3 is 14 amino acids long. The germline V and J ends were trimmed by 0 bases and 1 base, with 6 bases remaining between them. CDR3 nucleotide sequence: TGTGCCAGCAGTTTATCGTGGGCGAACACTGAAGCTTTCTTT. It yields the protein CASSLSWANTEAFF.

The chain recombines TRBV28 with TRBJ2-6; D gene ambiguous. The CDR3 is 14 amino acids. Trimming left V 4 bases short and J 4 bases short, with 8 bases between. The germline V gene has CDR1 MDHEN and CDR2 SYDVKM. CDR3 nucleotide sequence: TGTGCCAGCAGTTACTTATCCGGGGCCAACGTCCTGACTTTC. It is translated as CASSYLSGANVLTF.

This clone was recorded a few times. The chain recombines TRBV13 with TRBJ2-1; D remains ambiguous. Germline V gene lookup returns CDR1 PRHDT and CDR2 FYEKMQ (reference sequence). The CDR3 is made up of 13 amino acids. Deletions cut 6 bases from V and 0 bases from J, with 6 bases between. CDR3 protein: CASRPSSYNEQFF. CDR3 DNA: TGTGCCAGCAGACCGAGCTCCTACAATGAGCAGTTCTTC.